This record covers a single T cell receptor (beta chain). Its cognate antigen is unknown. Primers: 60 Vbeta forward and 13 Jbeta reverse. Sequencing was performed with immunoSEQ multiplex PCR; in TCRdb, only in-frame clones are kept and a portion is missing. The sample has some 120,000 clones, less than 70% seen once. The data derive from a study of cytomegalovirus exposure and HLA in healthy donors. Study background: As an earlier analysis found, some 180 million T cells yielded about 100 million unique TCR beta sequences.

General study results and limits: When a later analysis was performed, an Asian-associated ancestry cluster reportedly had fewer N-insertions than the approximately 600-donor mean. Researchers had no immune exposure information except CMV serostatus available. The classifier, whose performance was assessed in both the original and validation cohorts, reportedly diagnosed cytomegalovirus status with high specificity and sensitivity.

Sequenced sample: PBMCs. The sequence was obtained from a woman in her thirties in good health and CMV-seronegative.

DNA for the CDR3: TGTGCCAGCAGCTTAGGCGGCAGGGGGCTGGACACCGGGGAGCTGTTTTTT. Its translation is CASSLGGRGLDTGELFF. This chain links TRBV11-2 with TRBJ2-2; TRBD1 matches 8 bases. Germline CDR1 SGHAT, CDR2 FQNNGV. The CDR3 extends over 17 amino acids. V trimming: 1 base; J trimming: 3 bases; junction bases outside the gene matches: 7.